Listed here is a single T cell receptor (beta chain). Its antigen is still unknown. The germline CDR1 and CDR2 sequences are SGHTA and FQGNSA. V was cut by 7 bases and J by 2 bases, with 3 bases left in between. The CDR3 is made up of 11 amino acids. The data are from a study of T cell repertoires in cytomegalovirus infection. Across the study: Well-studied HLA-B-restricted CMV epitopes were used in the study alongside recently identified HLA-C-restricted ones.

TCRdb reprocessed the reads with MiXCR, giving one entry per CDR3 protein. The sample includes around 570,000 distinct CDR3 sequences, over 35% of them seen just once. The source was cultured PBMCs, collected from culture after CMV antigen stimulation. This clonotype was obtained from a human donor in good health (CMV status not recorded). Some clones in this sample may be carry-over from other donors' samples. J is TRBJ2-1 and V is TRBV7-2; D call uncertain. The CDR3 protein is CASNPYNEQFF. CDR3 nucleotides: TGTGCCAGCAATCCCTACAATGAGCAGTTCTTC.